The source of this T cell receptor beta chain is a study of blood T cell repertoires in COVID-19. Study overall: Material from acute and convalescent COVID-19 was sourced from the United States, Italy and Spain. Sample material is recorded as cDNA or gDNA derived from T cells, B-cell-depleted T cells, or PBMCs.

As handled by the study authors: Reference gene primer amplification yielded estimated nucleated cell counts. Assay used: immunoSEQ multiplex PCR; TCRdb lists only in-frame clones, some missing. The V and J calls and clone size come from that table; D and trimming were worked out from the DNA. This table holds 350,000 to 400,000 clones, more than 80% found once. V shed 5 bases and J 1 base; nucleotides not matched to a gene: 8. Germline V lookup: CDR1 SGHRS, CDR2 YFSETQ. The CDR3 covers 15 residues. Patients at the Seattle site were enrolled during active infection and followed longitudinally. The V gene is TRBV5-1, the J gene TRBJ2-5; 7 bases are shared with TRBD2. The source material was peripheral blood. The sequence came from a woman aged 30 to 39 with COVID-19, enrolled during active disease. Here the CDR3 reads CASRSTGTTQETQYF. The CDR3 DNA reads TGCGCCAGCAGGTCGACGGGGACTACCCAAGAGACCCAGTACTTC.